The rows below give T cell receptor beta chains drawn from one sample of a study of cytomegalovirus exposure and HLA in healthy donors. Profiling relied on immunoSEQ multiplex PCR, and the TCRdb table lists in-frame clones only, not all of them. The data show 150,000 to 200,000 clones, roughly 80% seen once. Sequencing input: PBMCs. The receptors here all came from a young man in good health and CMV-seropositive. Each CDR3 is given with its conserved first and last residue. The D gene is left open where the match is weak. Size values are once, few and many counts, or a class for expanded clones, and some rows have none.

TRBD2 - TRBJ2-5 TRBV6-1 TGTGCCAGCAGTGACCAACTAGCGCTCCAAGAGACCCAGTACTTC CASSDQLALQETQYF
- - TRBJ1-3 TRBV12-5 TGTGCTAGTGGTGTCGGGGACTCTGGAAACACCATATATTTT CASGVGDSGNTIYF
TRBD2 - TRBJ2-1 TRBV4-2 TGTGCCAGCAGCCAAGATCAGCGGGGGGCGCAGTTCTTC CASSQDQRGAQFF
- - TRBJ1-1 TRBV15 TGTGCCACCAGCAGAGATATACAGCCCGCCACGAACACTGAAGCTTTCTTT CATSRDIQPATNTEAFF
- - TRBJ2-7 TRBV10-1 TGCGCCAGCAGCAAGGACTTGAGTACCTACGAGCAGTACTTC CASSKDLSTYEQYF
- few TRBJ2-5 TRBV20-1 TGCAGTGCGCAGTACCAAGAGACCCAGTACTTC CSAQYQETQYF
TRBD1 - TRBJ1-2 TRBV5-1 TGCGCCAGATTCCGGGGACAGCCGCTCCATGGCTACACCTTC CARFRGQPLHGYTF
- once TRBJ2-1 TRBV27 TGTGCCAGCAGTTCCAAGGACAGAATTCTATCTGAGCAGTTCTTC CASSSKDRILSEQFF
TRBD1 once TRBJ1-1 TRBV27 TGTGCCAGCAGTTTGACACAGGGGCCAAGGAACACTGAAGCTTTCTTT CASSLTQGPRNTEAFF
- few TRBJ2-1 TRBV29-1 TGCAGCGTTGAAGATGATCCGGGAACTGAGCAGTTCTTC CSVEDDPGTEQFF
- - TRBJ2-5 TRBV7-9 TGTGCCAGCAGGAAAAGGGATTTTGTAGACAGTAAACAAGAGACCCAGTACTTC CASRKRDFVDSKQETQYF
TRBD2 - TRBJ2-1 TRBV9 TGTGCCAGCAGCGTAGGGGGGGGGTTCTCCTACAATGAGCAGTTCTTC CASSVGGGFSYNEQFF
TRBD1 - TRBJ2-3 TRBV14 TGTGCCAGCAGCCAAGAAGGACAGGGCTACACAGATACGCAGTATTTT CASSQEGQGYTDTQYF
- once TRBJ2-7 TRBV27 TGTGCCAGCAGTTTAACGTACGGAGCCTACGAGCAGTACTTC CASSLTYGAYEQYF